Following are 31 T cell receptor beta chains from one sample sequenced in a study of T-cell reconstitution after alpha-beta-depleted transplantation in children. Library preparation (for TCRbeta) was performed with unique molecular identifiers. TCRdb analysed the PCR reads with MiXCR anew, one entry per CDR3 protein. The data show fewer than 750,000 distinct CDR3 sequences, around 23% seen once. Sample: PBMCs, mostly from graft donor cells, taken 360 days after TCRalphabeta/CD19-depleted stem cell transplant. The receptor set was obtained from a boy under two years old who had a stem cell transplant for acute myeloid leukemia, so the T cells may come from the graft donor.

V and J are TRBV6-5 and TRBJ1-1; possible D gene TRBD1, 6 bases. The CDR3 is made up of 16 amino acids. Trimming pared 2 bases from V and 4 bases from J, leaving 17 bases between. Germline loops: CDR1 MNHEY, CDR2 SVGAGI. DNA for the CDR3: TGTGCCAGCAGTTACGTTCAACAGGGTTGGGGCACTGAAGCTTTCTTT. Translation gives CASSYVQQGWGTEAFF.

This clonotype has a count of ten or more. The gene calls are TRBV20-1 and TRBJ1-6, with TRBD1 identical over 7 bases. The germline CDR1 and CDR2 sequences are DFQATT and SNEGSKA (reference sequence). This CDR3 is built from 13 residues. J was trimmed by 5 bases and V by 4 bases; bases with no gene match: 2. CDR3 bases: TGCAGTGCTACCGGGACAGATAATTCACCCCTCCACTTT. Encoded protein: CSATGTDNSPLHF.

The rearrangement joins TRBV12-3 or TRBV12-4 to TRBJ2-2; TRBD1 aligns across 7 bases. This CDR3 is built from 17 residues. J was trimmed by 0 bases and V by 3 bases; bases with no gene match: 7. The CDR3 loop reads CASSFNTGETNTGELFF. The CDR3 DNA is TGTGCCAGCAGTTTCAACACAGGGGAAACGAACACCGGGGAGCTGTTTTTT.

The chain combines TRBV7-2 with TRBJ2-1, with D possibly being TRBD2 (5 bases). Germline assignment: CDR1 SGHTA and CDR2 FQGNSA. Between the trimmed V and J ends, which lost 5 bases and 3 bases, there was a span of 11 bases. CDR3 length: 14 amino acids. The chain's CDR3 is CASSRGTGYNEQFF. In DNA form, the CDR3 reads TGTGCCAGCAGCCGGGGTACGGGCTACAATGAGCAGTTCTTC.

This clonotype was observed many times. The V call is TRBV14, the J call TRBJ2-4; D gene uncertain. This CDR3 has 14 amino acids. V was pared by 0 bases and J by 9 bases, with 12 bases between. In germline, CDR1 is SGHDN, CDR2 FVKESK. For the CDR3, the DNA is TGTGCCAGCAGCCAAGAAGTTCTTCCGGGCATTCAGTACTTC. Its translation: CASSQEVLPGIQYF.

This clonotype occurred many times. The chain joins TRBV5-1 to TRBJ2-3, with D uncertain. The length of the CDR3 is 15 residues. CDR1 and CDR2 from the germline V gene are SGHRS and YFSETQ. V was shortened by 6 bases and J by 2 bases, with 16 bases between the two germline ends. Here the CDR3 reads CASKDPSKITDTQYF. CDR3 DNA sequence: TGCGCCAGCAAGGACCCCAGTAAGATCACAGATACGCAGTATTTT.

The chain has TRBV20-1 and TRBJ2-3; D perhaps matches TRBD1 (5 bases). The CDR3 is 15 amino acids. Germline-derived CDR1 and CDR2 are DFQATT and SNEGSKA (reference sequence). Trimming removed 6 bases at V and 1 base at J, with 17 bases between. CDR3 sequence (DNA): TGCAGTGCCCCCCCCGGACAAGGGCGCACAGATACGCAGTATTTT. Protein sequence: CSAPPGQGRTDTQYF.

The chain uses TRBV7-6 and TRBJ2-5; D is ambiguous. Germline V gene lookup returns CDR1 SGHVS and CDR2 FNYEAQ. V lost 1 base to trimming and J lost 3 bases, with 18 bases between them. CDR3 length: 17 residues. CDR3 loop: CASSLEEDSSSKETQYF. CDR3 sequence (DNA): TGTGCCAGCAGCTTAGAAGAGGATAGCTCATCAAAAGAGACCCAGTACTTC.

This clonotype was detected ten times or more. CDR3 protein: CASSLEGTDEQYV. The DNA for the CDR3 is TGCGCCAGCAGCTTAGAGGGAACCGACGAGCAGTACGTC. This rearrangement joins TRBV5-1 to TRBJ2-7, with TRBD2 as a possible D gene (5 bases). The CDR3 contains 13 residues. Germline loops: CDR1 SGHRS, CDR2 YFSETQ. Trimming removed 2 bases at V and 5 bases at J, with 11 bases between.

At least ten counts were recorded for this clonotype. The chain employs TRBV28 and TRBJ1-4, with 9 positions matching TRBD1. CDR1 and CDR2 (germline): MDHEN, SYDVKM. This CDR3 is built from 15 residues. With 5 bases clipped from V and 4 bases from J, the junction kept 5 bases outside the gene matches. CDR3 protein: CASSPQGADNEKLFF. The CDR3 DNA is TGTGCCAGCAGTCCACAGGGGGCGGATAATGAAAAACTGTTTTTT.

This clonotype was observed at least ten times. V usage is TRBV28 and J usage is TRBJ2-1, with 12 bases matching TRBD1. There are 17 residues in the CDR3. J was trimmed by 7 bases and V by 4 bases; bases with no gene match: 11. CDR1 is MDHEN and CDR2 is SYDVKM in the germline V gene. This CDR3 is CASSSPYRDRGRNEQFF. CDR3 DNA sequence: TGTGCCAGCAGTTCCCCGTACCGGGACAGGGGGCGGAATGAGCAGTTCTTC.

The V gene is TRBV5-4, the J gene TRBJ2-7; D not resolved. The germline V gene has CDR1 SGHNT and CDR2 YYREEE (reference sequence). The CDR3 is 19 residues long. V was clipped by 0 bases and J by 1 base, with 23 bases between them. The chain's CDR3 is CASSLAFAIGRRLSYEQYF. The CDR3 DNA reads TGTGCCAGCAGCTTGGCCTTCGCTATCGGACGACGACTTTCCTACGAGCAGTACTTC. Variable domain in full (rest from reference TRBV5-4 and TRBJ2-7): ETGVTQSPTHLIKTRGQQVTLRCSSQSGHNTVSWYQQALGQGPQFIFQYYREEENGRGNFPPRFSGLQFPNYSSELNVNALELDDSALYLCASSLAFAIGRRLSYEQYFGPGTRLTVT.

Many counts were recorded for this clonotype. The chain joins TRBV7-6 to TRBJ1-4, with TRBD1 as a possible D gene (5 bases). V was clipped by 3 bases and J by 3 bases, with 17 bases between them. Per the germline V gene, CDR1 is SGHVS and CDR2 is FNYEAQ. This CDR3 contains 17 residues. The CDR3 here is CASSFLAPGAPNEKLFF. As DNA, the CDR3 is TGTGCCAGCAGCTTCCTGGCCCCCGGGGCGCCTAATGAAAAACTGTTTTTT.

This clonotype appeared a few times. The chain is built from TRBV20-1 and TRBJ1-4; D is uncertain. The CDR3 is made up of 15 amino acids. V was trimmed by 4 bases and J by 8 bases, leaving 20 bases between them. CDR1 and CDR2 (germline): DFQATT, SNEGSKA (reference sequence). CDR3: CSATERTGLGEKLFF. DNA of the CDR3: TGCAGTGCTACAGAGCGGACTGGCCTTGGGGAAAAACTGTTTTTT.

The CDR3 region is CASSQWTADTQYF. The CDR3 nucleotides read TGCGCCAGCAGCCAGTGGACGGCAGATACGCAGTATTTT. The chain combines TRBV4-3 with TRBJ2-3; D remains ambiguous. Germline V gene sequence: CDR1 LGHNA, CDR2 YSLEER. The CDR3 spans 13 residues. V lost 3 bases to trimming and J lost 4 bases, with 8 bases between them.

The table lists this clonotype with a few counts. The rearrangement uses TRBV20-1 and TRBJ2-1; no reliable D call. CDR1 is DFQATT, CDR2 SNEGSKA, per germline (reference sequence). V gave up 3 bases and J gave up 14 bases, with 17 bases separating them. The CDR3 contains 12 residues. This chain's CDR3 is CSARVASLKEFF. In DNA form, the CDR3 reads TGCAGTGCTAGGGTCGCGAGCTTAAAAGAGTTCTTC.

The rearrangement links TRBV6-1 to TRBJ1-1; 10 nucleotides agree with TRBD1. V dropped 6 bases and J dropped 10; count of bases not matched to a gene: 11. Germline V gene sequence: CDR1 MNHNS, CDR2 SASEGT. The CDR3 has 14 amino acids. Here the CDR3 reads CASRSGTGARGAFF. The CDR3 bases are TGTGCCAGCAGATCCGGGACAGGGGCGCGGGGAGCTTTCTTT.

This clonotype was observed many times. The V and J genes are TRBV20-1 and TRBJ2-7; 10 bases are a match to TRBD2. The CDR3 loop spans 15 amino acids. Germline V gene lookup returns CDR1 DFQATT and CDR2 SNEGSKA (reference sequence). J was trimmed by 4 bases and V by 5 bases; bases with no gene match: 11. The DNA for the CDR3 is TGCAGTGCTCGAAAGACTAGCGGGCTACCATACGAGCAGTACTTC. It encodes CSARKTSGLPYEQYF.

This clonotype was seen many times. The chain has TRBV6-2 or TRBV6-3 and TRBJ1-5; 7 bases align to TRBD1. With V trimmed by 1 base and J by 3 bases, 6 bases remained unmatched. Germline lookup yields CDR1 MNHEY and CDR2 SVGEGT. This CDR3 spans 16 amino acids. This CDR3 is CASSYYRDSFNQPQHF. The CDR3 DNA follows: TGTGCCAGCAGTTACTACCGGGACAGTTTCAATCAGCCCCAGCATTTT.

This clonotype was found many times. The junction departs from the called germline gene at one end, perhaps through a read error. V usage is TRBV20-1 and J usage is TRBJ2-1, with TRBD1 matching 7 bases. In germline, CDR1 is DFQATT, CDR2 SNEGSKA (reference sequence). This CDR3 has 16 residues. This chain's CDR3 is CSACARGGLSNNEQFF. Written as DNA, the CDR3 is TGCAGTGCTTGCGCGCGAGGGGGCCTCTCCAACAATGAGCAGTTCTTC.

A few counts support this clonotype. The chain has TRBV12-3 or TRBV12-4 and TRBJ2-7; TRBD2 aligns across 10 bases. The CDR3 has 14 residues. V shed 5 bases and J 0 bases; nucleotides not matched to a gene: 1. CDR3 in amino acids: CASSRTSGSYEQYF. DNA for the CDR3: TGTGCCAGCAGTCGGACTAGCGGCTCCTACGAGCAGTACTTC.

On this clonotype itself: A much bigger clone sits one base away, suggesting this may be a read error. It is likely a read error, because the conserved phenylalanine at the end of the CDR3 is missing. The chain combines TRBV7-9 with TRBJ2-1, with unresolved D. Germline-derived CDR1 and CDR2 are SEHNR and FQNEAQ (reference sequence). Trimming shortened V by 5 bases and J by 5 bases, and 13 bases separated the two germline ends. This CDR3 contains 14 residues. For the CDR3, the DNA is TGTGCCAGCAGCCCGAGAGGACCAGACAATGAGCAGTTCTCC. This codes for CASSPRGPDNEQFS.

This clonotype was detected only a few times. This chain uses TRBV14 with TRBJ1-2; 11 nucleotides line up with TRBD1. Germline assignment: CDR1 SGHDN and CDR2 FVKESK. V was pared by 2 bases and J by 4 bases, with 9 bases of the junction left unmatched. The CDR3 covers 17 residues. The DNA for the CDR3 is TGTGCCAGCAGCCAACCACGGAGGACAGGGGGCTTCTATGGCTACACCTTC. This encodes CASSQPRRTGGFYGYTF. The complete variable domain, with remaining parts taken from reference TRBV14 and TRBJ1-2, reads EAGVTQFPSHSVIEKGQTVTLRCDPISGHDNLYWYRRVMGKEIKFLLHFVKESKQDESGMPNNRFLAERTGGTYSTLKVQPAELEDSGVYFCASSQPRRTGGFYGYTFGSGTRLTVV.

Many counts were recorded for this clonotype. The V call is TRBV4-3, the J call TRBJ2-2; 8 bases agree with TRBD2. The CDR3 totals 17 residues. Germline CDR1 and CDR2: LGHNA and YSLEER. The trim removed 1 base at V and 5 bases at J, leaving 9 bases unmatched. The CDR3 DNA reads TGCGCCAGCAGCCAAGTGCCGGGAGGGAGTAGAACCGGGGAGCTGTTTTTT. It specifies CASSQVPGGSRTGELFF.

The chain's CDR3 is CASGYGTGGTEAFF. As DNA, the CDR3 is TGTGCTAGTGGTTACGGGACGGGAGGCACTGAAGCTTTCTTT. The gene calls are TRBV12-5 and TRBJ1-1; D possibly corresponds to TRBD1 (5 bases). CDR3 size: 14 residues. Trimming pared 4 bases from V and 4 bases from J, leaving 13 bases between. Germline CDR1 LGHNT, CDR2 FRNRAP.

To note about this clonotype: In this CDR3 the conserved last residue, phenylalanine or tryptophan, is missing, so a read error is likely. The gene calls are TRBV5-4 and TRBJ2-1; D uncertain. The CDR3 runs 15 residues. Trimming took 2 bases from V and 7 from J, leaving 16 bases between them. CDR1 and CDR2 from the germline V gene are SGHNT and YYREEE (reference sequence). The CDR3: CASSFAIPVRNEQFL. The CDR3 region has the DNA TGTGCCAGCAGCTTTGCAATCCCAGTGAGGAATGAGCAGTTCTTA.

This rearrangement joins TRBV20-1 to TRBJ2-3; D tentatively reads TRBD1 or TRBD2 (5 bases each). The CDR3 loop spans 15 amino acids. Germline assignment: CDR1 DFQATT and CDR2 SNEGSKA (reference sequence). V gave up 3 bases and J gave up 1 base, with 14 bases separating them. CDR3 sequence reads: CSASLVGVGTDTQYF. CDR3 nucleotides: TGCAGTGCTAGTTTGGTGGGGGTCGGCACAGATACGCAGTATTTT.

This chain joins TRBV25-1 and TRBJ1-1; possible D gene TRBD1, 5 bases. Trimming left V 6 bases short and J 1 base short, with 15 bases between. This CDR3 spans 15 amino acids. CDR1 is MGHDK, CDR2 SYGVNS, per germline. The DNA for the CDR3 is TGTGCCAGCAGCCAATTCGACAGCCCGAACACTGAAGCTTTCTTT. Its translation: CASSQFDSPNTEAFF.

Ten or more counts support this clonotype. The rearrangement joins TRBV10-3 to TRBJ2-7, with 7 bases aligning to TRBD1. The J segment lost 1 base and the V segment lost 3 bases, leaving 3 bases of the junction unmatched. Germline CDR1 and CDR2: ENHRY and SYGVKD. This CDR3 has 14 residues. The CDR3 protein is CAISERDSSYEQYV. DNA for the CDR3: TGTGCCATCAGTGAACGGGACAGTTCCTACGAGCAGTACGTC.

This clonotype came up many times. The junction does not match germline at one end; this may be a read error. The CDR3 here is CASSLAGGRYNEQFF. CDR3 sequence (DNA): TGTGCCAGCAGCTTAGCAGGGGGCAGGTACAATGAGCAGTTCTTC. The chain carries TRBV12-3 or TRBV12-4 and TRBJ2-1, with 8 bases fitting TRBD1. The CDR3 is 15 residues long.

This sequence joins TRBV6-1 and TRBJ2-5; TRBD1 aligns across 10 bases. The V segment lost 5 bases and the J segment 2 bases; nucleotides outside the gene matches: 8. Per the germline V gene, CDR1 is MNHNS and CDR2 is SASEGT. The CDR3 covers 16 residues. The CDR3 nucleotides are TGTGCCAGCAGTCGCATACCGGGACAGGGGCAAGAGACCCAGTACTTC. It encodes CASSRIPGQGQETQYF.